This TCR beta chain was documented in a study of shared clonotypes between healthy human individuals (dated by TCRdb to 2019 to 2021). Broadly, across the study: A couple of women and a few men aged 18 to 49 years were included in the cohort. The study deeply sequenced blood TCR repertoires of several healthy adults to estimate repertoire size and the extent of clonotype sharing between individuals. Different laboratories and diverse techniques were used to prepare libraries and sequence TCR repertoires, to increase sequencing depth and limit assay-specific biases. Leukapheresis yielded between about 0.8 and 8.9 billion PBMCs per donor.

This clone was seen only a few times. Its binding antigen is unknown. Qualities for individual bases were not recorded, and no much larger clone is one base off. The same CDR3 is also encoded by other DNA sequences in this sample. The donors were healthy, HIV-negative adults with no recently reported acute infections or vaccinations. Every donor was a Caucasian adult residing in Nashville, Tennessee, USA. For unsorted samples, about 90 million PBMCs were counted and genomic DNA was extracted with the QIAamp DNA Blood Mini kit. After blood collection by leukapheresis, PBMCs were isolated using Ficoll-Histopaque density gradient centrifugation and then cryopreserved in the vapor phase of liquid nitrogen. Paper-wide results and their limitations: Based on pairwise subsampling, the degree of clonotype sharing among donors was expected to be affected by sequencing depth. Only blood was sampled, and tissue TCR repertoires likely differ from those in blood. Because the study included a small number of donors, the genetic and exposure-history diversity represented was limited.

TCR CDR3 regions were amplified from genomic DNA by multiplex PCR using the deep immunoSEQ assay. Extracted genomic DNA from each cell subset was spread evenly across all wells of several immunoSEQ 96-well plates, with each plate serving as a replicate. Each replicate PCR for unsorted PBMC received approximately 300 ng genomic DNA, equal to about 30,000 T cell genomes. Ten immunoSEQ deep assay plates were used to sequence the unsorted PBMC genomic DNA. Purified libraries were measured with a Qubit 3.0 fluorometer, size-checked on a Bioanalyzer 2100, and measured again with the KAPA Library Quantification kit. Every immunoSEQ 96-well plate was sequenced on a separate single-read 150-cycle Illumina NextSeq 550 flow cell. For the original study's pipeline: Because the immunoSEQ output included only junctional sequences and no quality scores, the filtering could not be the same as the filtering used for full-length reads. Sequences were annotated with PyIR, a Python wrapper for IgBLAST v1.9, using IMGT germline references to assign V/J genes and CDR3. Reads were filtered out if the reads had weak V/J assignments (E-value above 1e-6), no CDR3, stop codons, out-of-frame junctions, or ambiguous translated residues. V3J clonotypes were defined as sequences sharing an identical inferred V gene, J gene, and CDR3 amino acid sequence. Percentage overlap between repertoires was calculated by dividing the number of shared unique clonotypes by the size of the smaller repertoire. Richness of each repertoire was evaluated using RTK rarefaction, the Chao1 estimator, and Recon v2.1 estimates of unobserved clonotypes. In its TCRdb copy, this immuneACCESS table keeps in-frame sequences only and misses some clones. Where compared with another copy, unresolved V genes explain less than half of these, and the others have no known cause. V and J calls and clone size come straight from that table; D and trimming were deduced from the DNA. This sample gives fewer than 600,000 clones in total; roughly three quarters of them show up just once. Of the sample, roughly 13% falls within the top ten clones.

V gives up 2 bases and J gives up 5 bases, and the segment between their germline ends measures 12 bases. From the cysteine through the phenylalanine, the CDR3 covers 14 amino acids. CDR3 DNA is the only sequence kept; it has 42 bases, read in frame from the first base. From the germline V gene, CDR1 is MNHEY and CDR2 is SVGAGI. The chain couples TRBV6-5 to TRBJ1-1, with a tentative D gene TRBD1 over 5 matching bases. This TCR derives from a woman aged 40-49 years in good health. Some clones in this sample may be carry-over from other donors' samples. Sequencing was carried out using PBMCs. The CDR3 protein: CASSYQGGGTEAFF. The base sequence is TGTGCCAGCAGTTACCAGGGCGGGGGTACTGAAGCTTTCTTT.